This TCR beta chain emerged from a study of T cell repertoires in cytomegalovirus infection. Study as a whole: HLA-B-restricted CMV epitopes that are well studied, plus recently identified HLA-C-restricted ones, were used by the study. CMV infection together with matching HLA type was indicated by public TCR beta signatures.

This clonotype has just one count. The antigen is undetermined. Via MiXCR, TCRdb re-called the reads, giving one row per CDR3 protein. The sample has about 150,000 distinct CDR3 sequences; over 25% are singletons. J was trimmed by 12 bases and V by 3 bases; bases with no gene match: 10. In germline, CDR1 is MNHEY, CDR2 SMNVEV (reference sequence). The CDR3 sequence is 14 residues long. This TCR derives from a human donor in good health (CMV status not recorded). Some clones in this sample may be carry-over from other donors' samples. The sequencing used CD8+ T cells from cultured PBMCs, collected from culture after CMV antigen stimulation. The V gene is TRBV27, the J gene TRBJ1-1, with 10 bases fitting TRBD1. DNA for the CDR3: TGTGCCAGCAGTTTGTCCGCCGGGACAGGGGCAACTTTCTTT. Amino acids: CASSLSAGTGATFF.